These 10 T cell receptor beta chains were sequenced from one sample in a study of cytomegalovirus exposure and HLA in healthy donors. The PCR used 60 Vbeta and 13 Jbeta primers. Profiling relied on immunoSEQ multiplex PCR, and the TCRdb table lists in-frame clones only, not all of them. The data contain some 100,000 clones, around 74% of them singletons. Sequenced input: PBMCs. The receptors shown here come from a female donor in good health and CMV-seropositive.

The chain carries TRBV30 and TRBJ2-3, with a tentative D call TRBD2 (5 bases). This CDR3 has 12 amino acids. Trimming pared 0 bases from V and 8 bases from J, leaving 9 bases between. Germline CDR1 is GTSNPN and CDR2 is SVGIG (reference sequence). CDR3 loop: CAWSVHEGTQYF. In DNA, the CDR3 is TGTGCCTGGAGTGTACATGAGGGTACGCAGTATTTT. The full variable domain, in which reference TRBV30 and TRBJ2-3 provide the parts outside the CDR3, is SQTIHQWPATLVQPVGSPLSLECTVEGTSNPNLYWYRQAAGRGLQLLFYSVGIGQISSEVPQNLSASRPQDRQFILSSKKLLLSDSGFYLCAWSVHEGTQYFGPGTRLTVL.

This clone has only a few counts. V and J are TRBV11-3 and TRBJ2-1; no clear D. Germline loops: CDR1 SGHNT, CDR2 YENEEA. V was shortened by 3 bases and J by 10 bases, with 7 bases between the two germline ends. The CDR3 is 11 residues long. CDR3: CASSFHGEQFF. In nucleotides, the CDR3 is TGTGCCAGCAGCTTTCACGGGGAGCAGTTCTTC.

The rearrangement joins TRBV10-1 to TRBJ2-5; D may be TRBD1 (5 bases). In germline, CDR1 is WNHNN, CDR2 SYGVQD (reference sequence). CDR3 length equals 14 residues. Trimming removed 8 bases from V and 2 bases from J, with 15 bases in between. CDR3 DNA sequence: TGCGCCAGCGTATCGACAGCTGAGCAAGAGACCCAGTACTTC. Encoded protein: CASVSTAEQETQYF.

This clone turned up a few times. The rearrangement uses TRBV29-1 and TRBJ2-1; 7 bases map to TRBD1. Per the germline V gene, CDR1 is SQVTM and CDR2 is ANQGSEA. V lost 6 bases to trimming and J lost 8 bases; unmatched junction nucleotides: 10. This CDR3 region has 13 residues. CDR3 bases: TGCAGCGTAGAACAGGGGTTCGAGTATGAGCAGTTCTTC. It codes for CSVEQGFEYEQFF.

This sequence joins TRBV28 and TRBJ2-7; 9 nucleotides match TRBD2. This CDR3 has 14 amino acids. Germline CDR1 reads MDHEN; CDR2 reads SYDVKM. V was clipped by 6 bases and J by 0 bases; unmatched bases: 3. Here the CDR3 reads CASSLAGSSYEQYF. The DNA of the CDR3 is TGTGCCAGCAGCCTAGCGGGGAGCTCCTACGAGCAGTACTTC.

As DNA, the CDR3 is TGTGCCAGCAGTCGATCGGGGGGCTACACCTTC. It codes for CASSRSGGYTF. V is TRBV28 and J is TRBJ1-2; no clear D gene. V was shortened by 5 bases and J by 8 bases, with 9 bases between the two germline ends. Per germline, CDR1 MDHEN and CDR2 SYDVKM. The CDR3 spans 11 residues.

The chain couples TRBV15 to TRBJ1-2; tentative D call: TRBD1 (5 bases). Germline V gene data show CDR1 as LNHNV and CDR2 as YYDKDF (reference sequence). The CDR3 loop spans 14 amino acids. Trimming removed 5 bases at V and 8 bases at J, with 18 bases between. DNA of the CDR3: TGTGCCACCAGCGGGGGACTGCTCCCTAAGGGCTACACCTTC. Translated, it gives CATSGGLLPKGYTF.

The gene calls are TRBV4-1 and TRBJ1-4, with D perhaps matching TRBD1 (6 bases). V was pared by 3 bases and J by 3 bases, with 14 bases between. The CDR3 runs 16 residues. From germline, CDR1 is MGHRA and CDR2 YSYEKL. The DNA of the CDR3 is TGCGCCAGCAGCCAGATTGTGGGGGGGCCTAATGAAAAACTGTTTTTT. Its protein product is CASSQIVGGPNEKLFF.

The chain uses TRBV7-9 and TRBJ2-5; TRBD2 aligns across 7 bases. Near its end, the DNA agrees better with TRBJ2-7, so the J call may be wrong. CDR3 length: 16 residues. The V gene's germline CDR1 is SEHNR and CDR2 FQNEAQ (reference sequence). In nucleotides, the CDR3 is TGTGCCAGCAGCTTAGAGACTAGCCCAAAGGGCTACGAGCAGTACTTC. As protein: CASSLETSPKGYEQYF.

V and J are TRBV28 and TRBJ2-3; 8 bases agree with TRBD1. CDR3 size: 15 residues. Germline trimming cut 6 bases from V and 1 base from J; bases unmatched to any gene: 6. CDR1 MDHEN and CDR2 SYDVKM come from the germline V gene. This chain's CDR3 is CASSPPGQGTDTQYF. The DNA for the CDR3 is TGTGCCAGCAGCCCCCCGGGACAGGGCACAGATACGCAGTATTTT.